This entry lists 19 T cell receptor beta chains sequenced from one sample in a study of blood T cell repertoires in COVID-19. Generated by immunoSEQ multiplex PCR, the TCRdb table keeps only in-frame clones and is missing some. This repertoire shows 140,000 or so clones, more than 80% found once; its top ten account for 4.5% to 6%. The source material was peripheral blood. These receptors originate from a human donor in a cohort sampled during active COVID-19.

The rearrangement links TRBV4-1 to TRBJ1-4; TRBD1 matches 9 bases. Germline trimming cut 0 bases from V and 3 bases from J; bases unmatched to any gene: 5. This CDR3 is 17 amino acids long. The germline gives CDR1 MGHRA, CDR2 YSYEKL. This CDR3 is CASSQEDRGSPNEKLFF. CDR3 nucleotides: TGCGCCAGCAGCCAAGAGGACAGGGGAAGTCCTAATGAAAAACTGTTTTTT.

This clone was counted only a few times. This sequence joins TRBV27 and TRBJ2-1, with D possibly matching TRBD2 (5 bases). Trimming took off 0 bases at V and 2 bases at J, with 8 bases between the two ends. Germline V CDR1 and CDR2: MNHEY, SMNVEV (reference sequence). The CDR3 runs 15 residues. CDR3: CASSLSAEAYNEQFF. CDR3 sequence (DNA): TGTGCCAGCAGTTTATCAGCGGAGGCCTACAATGAGCAGTTCTTC.

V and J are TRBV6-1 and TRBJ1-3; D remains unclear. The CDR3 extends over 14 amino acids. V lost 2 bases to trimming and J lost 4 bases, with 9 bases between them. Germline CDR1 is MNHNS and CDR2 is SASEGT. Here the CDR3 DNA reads TGTGCCAGCAGTGAAAGCCTATTCGGAAACACCATATATTTT. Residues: CASSESLFGNTIYF.

In DNA form, the CDR3 reads TGTGCCAGCAGCCACGCGGGAGTGGATGAGCAGTTCTTC. Protein sequence: CASSHAGVDEQFF. The rearrangement uses TRBV14 and TRBJ2-1; 7 nucleotides agree with TRBD2. Trimming removed 3 bases from V and 8 bases from J; junction bases left unmatched: 4. Germline CDR1 SGHDN, CDR2 FVKESK. This CDR3 is 13 amino acids long. Supplemented by reference TRBV14 and TRBJ2-1, the full variable domain reads EAGVTQFPSHSVIEKGQTVTLRCDPISGHDNLYWYRRVMGKEIKFLLHFVKESKQDESGMPNNRFLAERTGGTYSTLKVQPAELEDSGVYFCASSHAGVDEQFFGPGTRLTVL.

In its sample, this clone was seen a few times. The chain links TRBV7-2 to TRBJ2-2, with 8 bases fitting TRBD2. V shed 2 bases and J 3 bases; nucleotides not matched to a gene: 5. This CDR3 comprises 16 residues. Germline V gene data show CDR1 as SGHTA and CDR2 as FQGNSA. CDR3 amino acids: CASSLPAGAHTGELFF. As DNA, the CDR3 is TGTGCCAGCAGCTTACCAGCGGGGGCCCACACCGGGGAGCTGTTTTTT. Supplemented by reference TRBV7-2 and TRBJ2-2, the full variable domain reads GAGVSQSPSNKVTEKGKDVELRCDPISGHTALYWYRQSLGQGLEFLIYFQGNSAPDKSGLPSDRFSAERTGGSVSTLTIQRTQQEDSAVYLCASSLPAGAHTGELFFGEGSRLTVL.

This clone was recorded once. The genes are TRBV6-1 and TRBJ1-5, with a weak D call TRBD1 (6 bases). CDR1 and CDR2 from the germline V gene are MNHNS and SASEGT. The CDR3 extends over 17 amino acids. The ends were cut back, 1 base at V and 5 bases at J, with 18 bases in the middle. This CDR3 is CASSEVRTVKPDQPQHF. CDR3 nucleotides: TGTGCCAGCAGTGAAGTGAGGACAGTGAAGCCGGATCAGCCCCAGCATTTT.

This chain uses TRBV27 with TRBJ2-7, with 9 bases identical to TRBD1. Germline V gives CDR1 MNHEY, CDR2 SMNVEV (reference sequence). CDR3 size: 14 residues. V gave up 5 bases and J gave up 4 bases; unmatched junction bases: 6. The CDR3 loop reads CASSIGTGTYEQYF. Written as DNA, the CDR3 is TGTGCCAGCAGTATCGGGACAGGGACGTACGAGCAGTACTTC.

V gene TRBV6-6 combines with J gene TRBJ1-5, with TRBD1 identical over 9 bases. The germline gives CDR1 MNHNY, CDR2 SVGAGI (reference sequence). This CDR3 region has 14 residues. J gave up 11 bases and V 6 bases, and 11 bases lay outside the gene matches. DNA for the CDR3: TGTGCCAGCAGGGACAGGGGAGCAATCACGTCCCAGCATTTT. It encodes CASRDRGAITSQHF.

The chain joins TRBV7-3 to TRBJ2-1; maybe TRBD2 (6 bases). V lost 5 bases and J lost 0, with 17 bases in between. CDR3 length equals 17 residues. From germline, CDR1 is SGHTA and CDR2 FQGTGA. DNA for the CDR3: TGTGCCAGCAGCACCACAGCCCGGGGGAGCTCCTACAATGAGCAGTTCTTC. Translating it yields CASSTTARGSSYNEQFF.

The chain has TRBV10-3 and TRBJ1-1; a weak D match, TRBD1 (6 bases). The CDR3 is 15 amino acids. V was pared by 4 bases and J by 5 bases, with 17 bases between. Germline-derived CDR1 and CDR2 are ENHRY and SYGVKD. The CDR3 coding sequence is TGTGCCATCAGTGGGGTCAGGGGTGTTAGGACTGAAGCTTTCTTT. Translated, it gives CAISGVRGVRTEAFF.

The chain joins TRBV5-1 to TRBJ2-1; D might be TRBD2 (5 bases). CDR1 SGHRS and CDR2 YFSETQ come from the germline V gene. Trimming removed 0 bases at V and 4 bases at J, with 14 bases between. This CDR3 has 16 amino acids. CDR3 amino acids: CASSLDPGSIYNEQFF. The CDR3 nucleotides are TGCGCCAGCAGCTTGGATCCGGGGTCTATATACAATGAGCAGTTCTTC.

The CDR3 here is CAWRRRRRGSPQHF. Here the CDR3 DNA reads TGTGCCTGGCGTAGAAGACGTCGAGGGAGCCCCCAGCATTTT. The chain recombines TRBV30 with TRBJ1-5; D remains unclear. The CDR3 extends over 14 amino acids. Trimming shortened V by 5 bases and J by 10 bases, and 21 bases separated the two germline ends. Germline assignment: CDR1 GTSNPN and CDR2 SVGIG (reference sequence).

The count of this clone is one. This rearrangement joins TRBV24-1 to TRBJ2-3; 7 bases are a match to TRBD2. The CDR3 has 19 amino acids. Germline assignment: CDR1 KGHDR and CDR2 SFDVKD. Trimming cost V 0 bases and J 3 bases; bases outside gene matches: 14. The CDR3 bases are TGTGCCACCAGTGATTTGACGGGGGGAAGCGGTAAAAGTACAGATACGCAGTATTTT. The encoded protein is CATSDLTGGSGKSTDTQYF.

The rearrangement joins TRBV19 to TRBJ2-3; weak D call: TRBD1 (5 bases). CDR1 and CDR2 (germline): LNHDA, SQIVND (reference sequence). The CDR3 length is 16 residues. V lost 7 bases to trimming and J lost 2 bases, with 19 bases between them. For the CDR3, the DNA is TGTGCCAGTAAACCGGGCCAGGGTCCTATCACAGATACGCAGTATTTT. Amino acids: CASKPGQGPITDTQYF.

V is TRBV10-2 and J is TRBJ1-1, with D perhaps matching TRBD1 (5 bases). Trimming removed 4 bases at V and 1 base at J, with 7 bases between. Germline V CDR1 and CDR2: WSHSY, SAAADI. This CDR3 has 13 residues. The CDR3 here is CASSGGGNTEAFF. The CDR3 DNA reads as TGCGCCAGCAGTGGGGGCGGGAACACTGAAGCTTTCTTT.

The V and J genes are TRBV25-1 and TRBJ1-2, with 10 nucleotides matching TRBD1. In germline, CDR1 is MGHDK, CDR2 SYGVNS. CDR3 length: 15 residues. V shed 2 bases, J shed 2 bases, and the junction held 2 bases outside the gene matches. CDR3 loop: CASSERTGGNYGYTF. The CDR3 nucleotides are TGTGCCAGCAGTGAAAGGACAGGGGGAAACTATGGCTACACCTTC.

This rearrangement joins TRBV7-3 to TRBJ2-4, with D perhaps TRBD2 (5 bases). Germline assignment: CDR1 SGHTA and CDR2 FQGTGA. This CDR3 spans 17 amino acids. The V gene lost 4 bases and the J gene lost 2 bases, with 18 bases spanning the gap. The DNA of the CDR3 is TGTGCCAGCAGCTCGGCTAAAGAGGGTTTACCCAAAAACATTCAGTACTTC. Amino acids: CASSSAKEGLPKNIQYF.

The CDR3 is CAISVGGRTTEAFF. Written as DNA, the CDR3 is TGTGCCATCAGTGTCGGGGGGCGGACCACTGAAGCTTTCTTT. V usage is TRBV10-3 and J usage is TRBJ1-1; possibly TRBD1 for D (6 bases). The V end was cut by 4 bases, the J end by 4 bases, with 13 bases between. The CDR3 consists of 14 residues. Per the germline V gene, CDR1 is ENHRY and CDR2 is SYGVKD.

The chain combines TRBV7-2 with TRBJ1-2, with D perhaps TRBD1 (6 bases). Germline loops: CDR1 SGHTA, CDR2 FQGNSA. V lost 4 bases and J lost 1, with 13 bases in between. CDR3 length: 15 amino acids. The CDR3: CASSSGQNYNYGYTF. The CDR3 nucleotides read TGTGCCAGCAGCTCCGGACAGAATTATAACTATGGCTACACCTTC.